The TCR beta chain under discussion was sequenced for a study of beta chain features in type 1 diabetes. Study results and limitations: Relative to healthy donors, patients appeared to have naive, central memory and Treg TCRB repertoires that were more similar.

The V gene end was trimmed by 6 bases and the J gene end by 5 bases; junction bases not matched to a gene: 10. This CDR3 has 15 residues. The V gene's germline CDR1 is SGHAT and CDR2 FQNNGV. Using CD45RO/CCR7/CD25/CD127/CD95/CD27, CD4+ naive, central memory, regulatory and stem cell-like memory cells were sorted. The investigators reverse transcribed all of the isolated RNA, so they sequenced expressed TCRB transcripts. Libraries were prepared by immunoSEQ multiplex PCR; TCRdb keeps only in-frame clonotypes and omits some of them. The sample lists 500,000 to 700,000 clones, 15% to 19% occurring once. This clone occurred many times. Its antigen is undetermined.

The source material was naive CD4+ T cells from blood. This receptor was taken from a man younger than 35 in good health. The genes are TRBV11-2 and TRBJ2-1; 7 nucleotides line up with TRBD2. The CDR3 reads CASRAPRGRDNEQFF. CDR3 nucleotides: TGTGCCAGCAGGGCCCCTCGGGGGAGGGACAATGAGCAGTTCTTC.